These 8 T cell receptor beta chains originate from one sample sequenced in a study of T cell responses to AZD1222 COVID-19 vaccine. Assay used: immunoSEQ multiplex PCR; TCRdb lists only in-frame clones, some missing. The sample lists about 120,000 clones; approximately 85% were seen once. This specimen consisted of peripheral blood, obtained on day 0 of MenACWY control vaccination. The receptors originated from an adult in good health.

V gene TRBV7-2 combines with J gene TRBJ1-2, with unresolved D. CDR3 length: 13 residues. Germline V gives CDR1 SGHTA, CDR2 FQGNSA. V was cut by 1 base and J by 4 bases, with 7 bases left in between. CDR3 region: CASSLESLYGYTF. Here the CDR3 DNA reads TGTGCCAGCAGCTTAGAGTCTCTCTATGGCTACACCTTC.

V usage is TRBV2 and J usage is TRBJ1-4; TRBD1 aligns across 11 bases. The germline V gene has CDR1 SNHLY and CDR2 FYNNEI. J lost 7 bases, V lost 6 bases, and 4 bases had no gene match. This CDR3 has 14 amino acids. CDR3 in amino acids: CASRTGTGGEKLFF. As DNA, the CDR3 is TGTGCCAGCAGGACCGGGACAGGGGGTGAAAAACTGTTTTTT.

The chain is built from TRBV5-4 and TRBJ2-2; TRBD1 matches at 8 bases. The CDR3 has 15 amino acids. The germline gives CDR1 SGHNT, CDR2 YYREEE (reference sequence). Trimming cost V 5 bases and J 1 base; bases outside gene matches: 4. The CDR3 bases are TGTGCCAGCAGACCCGGGACAGGGAACACCGGGGAGCTGTTTTTT. Its protein product is CASRPGTGNTGELFF.

This clone was seen only a few times. The rearrangement links TRBV27 to TRBJ2-7; D gene ambiguous. Per germline, CDR1 MNHEY and CDR2 SMNVEV (reference sequence). The CDR3 covers 8 residues. V was cut by 7 bases and J by 5 bases, with 0 bases left in between. CDR3: CASNEQYF. The CDR3 DNA sequence: TGTGCCAGCAACGAGCAGTACTTC.

This sequence joins TRBV7-2 and TRBJ1-2, with D possibly being TRBD1 (6 bases). The length of the CDR3 is 14 residues. V was trimmed by 5 bases and J by 5 bases, leaving 15 bases between them. Germline V gene lookup returns CDR1 SGHTA and CDR2 FQGNSA. The DNA for the CDR3 is TGTGCCAGCAGCCAGGGACAAACCCTTTATGGCTACACCTTC. It specifies CASSQGQTLYGYTF.

The rearrangement links TRBV13 to TRBJ2-7; tentative D call: TRBD2 (7 bases). Germline V gives CDR1 PRHDT, CDR2 FYEKMQ (reference sequence). This CDR3 contains 15 residues. V was shortened by 5 bases and J by 2 bases, with 16 bases between the two germline ends. The CDR3 sequence is CASSPETGTTYEQYF. For the CDR3, the DNA is TGTGCCAGCAGCCCAGAAACAGGGACTACCTACGAGCAGTACTTC.

The gene calls are TRBV6-1 and TRBJ2-2, with a tentative D call TRBD2 (5 bases). There are 13 residues in the CDR3. V was pared by 3 bases and J by 7 bases, with 9 bases between. Germline CDR1 is MNHNS and CDR2 is SASEGT. CDR3 in amino acids: CASSDGLFGELFF. CDR3 nucleotides: TGTGCCAGCAGTGATGGACTCTTCGGGGAGCTGTTTTTT.

V and J are TRBV27 and TRBJ2-7; 11 bases fit TRBD2. The CDR3 is made up of 16 amino acids. Germline values: CDR1 MNHEY, CDR2 SMNVEV (reference sequence). J lost 0 bases, V lost 1 base, and 2 bases had no gene match. The CDR3 here is CASSLLGLAGSYEQYF. The DNA of the CDR3 is TGTGCCAGCAGTTTATTAGGACTAGCGGGCTCCTACGAGCAGTACTTC.